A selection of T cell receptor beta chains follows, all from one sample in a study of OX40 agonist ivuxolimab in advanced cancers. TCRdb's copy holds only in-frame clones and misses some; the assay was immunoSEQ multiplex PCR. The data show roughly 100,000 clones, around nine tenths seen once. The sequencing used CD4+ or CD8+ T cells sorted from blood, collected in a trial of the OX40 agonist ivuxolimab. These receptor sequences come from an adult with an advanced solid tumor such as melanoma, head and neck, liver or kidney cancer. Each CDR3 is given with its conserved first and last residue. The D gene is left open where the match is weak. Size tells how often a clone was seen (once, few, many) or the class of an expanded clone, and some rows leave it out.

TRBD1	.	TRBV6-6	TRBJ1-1	TGTGCCAGCAGTTTGAGGACAGGGAGGAACACTGAAGCTTTCTTT	CASSLRTGRNTEAFF
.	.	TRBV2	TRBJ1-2	TGTGCCAGCAGTGATGGGGGCGTCGCGGGCCAGCCGCAGGGCTACACCTTC	CASSDGGVAGQPQGYTF
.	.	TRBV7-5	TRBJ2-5	TGTGTCAGAAGCTTAGCGAAGGACAGGGTCGGGGAGACCCAGTACTTC	CVRSLAKDRVGETQYF
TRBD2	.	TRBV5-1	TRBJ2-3	TGCGCCAGCAGCCTTGCTGGTAGCGGGGGGCCACTGGATACGCAGTATTTT	CASSLAGSGGPLDTQYF
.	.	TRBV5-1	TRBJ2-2	TGCGCCAGCAGCTTGGATAGACTAAACACCGGGGAGCTGTTTTTT	CASSLDRLNTGELFF
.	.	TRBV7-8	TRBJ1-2	TGTGCCAGCAGCTCCAGTGGGGCAGCTAACTATGGCTACACCTTC	CASSSSGAANYGYTF
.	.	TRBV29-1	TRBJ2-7	TGCAGCGTTGAGCGGACAGAGAACTACGAGCAGTACTTC	CSVERTENYEQYF
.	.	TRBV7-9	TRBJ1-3	TGTGCCAGCAGCTTAGTCGGCCTCGGGGCCTCTGGAAACACCATATATTTT	CASSLVGLGASGNTIYF
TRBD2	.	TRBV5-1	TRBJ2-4	TGCGCCAGCAGCTTGGCCATGGCGGGAGGGAACATTCAGTACTTC	CASSLAMAGGNIQYF
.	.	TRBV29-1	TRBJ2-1	TGCAGCGTTGCCCAGGGCGGGACCCCGTCCAATGAGCAGTTCTTC	CSVAQGGTPSNEQFF
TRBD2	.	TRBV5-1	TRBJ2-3	TGCGCCAGCAGCCGGTCGGGGCTGGGCCGACTAGCGGAGGGGGCAGATACGCAGTATTTT	CASSRSGLGRLAEGADTQYF
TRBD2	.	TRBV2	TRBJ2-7	TGTGCCAGCAGTGAACGAGCTAGCGGGGGCTACGAGCAGTACTTC	CASSERASGGYEQYF
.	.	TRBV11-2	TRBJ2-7	TGTGCCAGCAGCAGTCAGGGGCGGGAGCAGTACTTC	CASSSQGREQYF
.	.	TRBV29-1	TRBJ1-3	TGCAGCGTTGGGGAGTGGGGAACCACCATATATTTT	CSVGEWGTTIYF
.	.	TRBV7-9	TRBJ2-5	TGTGCCAGCAGCTTAAGGGATAGGGCAGGCGGGTGGGAGACCCAGTACTTC	CASSLRDRAGGWETQYF
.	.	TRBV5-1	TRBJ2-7	TGCGCCAGCAGCCGTACGGGAGAGAGCTCCTACGAGCAGTACTTC	CASSRTGESSYEQYF
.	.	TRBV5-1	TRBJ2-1	TGCGCCAGCAGCTTGGTTCCGGGGAGCTCCTACAATGAGCAGTTCTTC	CASSLVPGSSYNEQFF
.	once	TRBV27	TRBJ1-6	TGTGCCAGCAGTTCGAAGGAGTGGATCGGATCCTATAATTCACCCCTCCACTTT	CASSSKEWIGSYNSPLHF
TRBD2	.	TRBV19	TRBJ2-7	TGTGCCAGTAGTCTGAGCGGGAGGACCTACGAGCAGTACTTC	CASSLSGRTYEQYF
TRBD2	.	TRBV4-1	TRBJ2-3	TGCGCCAGCAGCCAGCCAACTAGCGGGAGGGCCCCAGATACGCAGTATTTT	CASSQPTSGRAPDTQYF
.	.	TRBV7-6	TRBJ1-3	TGTGCCAGCAGCTCCCGAGGGGGCTCTGGAAACACCATATATTTT	CASSSRGGSGNTIYF
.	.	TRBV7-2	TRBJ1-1	TGTGCCAGCAGCCCCTCCGGGGCAGGGACGAACACTGAAGCTTTCTTT	CASSPSGAGTNTEAFF
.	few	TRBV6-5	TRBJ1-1	TGTGCCAGCAGTTACAGGGGAAGGAACACTGAAGCTTTCTTT	CASSYRGRNTEAFF
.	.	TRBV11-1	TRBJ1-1	TGTGCCAGCAGCGCTACAGGACGGATGGAAGCTTTCTTT	CASSATGRMEAFF